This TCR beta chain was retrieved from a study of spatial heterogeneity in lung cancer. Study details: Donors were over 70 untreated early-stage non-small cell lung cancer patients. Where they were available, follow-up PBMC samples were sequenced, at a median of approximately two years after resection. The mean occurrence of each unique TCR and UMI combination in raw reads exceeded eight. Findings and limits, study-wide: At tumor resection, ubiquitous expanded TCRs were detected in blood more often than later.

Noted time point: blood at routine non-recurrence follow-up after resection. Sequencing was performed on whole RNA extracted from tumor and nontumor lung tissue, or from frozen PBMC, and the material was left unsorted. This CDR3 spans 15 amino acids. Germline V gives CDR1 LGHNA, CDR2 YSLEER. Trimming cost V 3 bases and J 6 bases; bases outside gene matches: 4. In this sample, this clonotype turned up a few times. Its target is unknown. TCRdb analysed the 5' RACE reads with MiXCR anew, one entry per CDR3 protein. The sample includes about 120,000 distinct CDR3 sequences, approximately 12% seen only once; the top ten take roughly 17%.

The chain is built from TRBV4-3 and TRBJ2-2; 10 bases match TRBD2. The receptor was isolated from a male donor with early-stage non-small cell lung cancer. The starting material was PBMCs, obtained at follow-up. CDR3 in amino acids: CASSQEAGGAGELFF. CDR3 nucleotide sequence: TGCGCCAGCAGCCAGGAAGCGGGGGGGGCCGGGGAGCTGTTTTTT.